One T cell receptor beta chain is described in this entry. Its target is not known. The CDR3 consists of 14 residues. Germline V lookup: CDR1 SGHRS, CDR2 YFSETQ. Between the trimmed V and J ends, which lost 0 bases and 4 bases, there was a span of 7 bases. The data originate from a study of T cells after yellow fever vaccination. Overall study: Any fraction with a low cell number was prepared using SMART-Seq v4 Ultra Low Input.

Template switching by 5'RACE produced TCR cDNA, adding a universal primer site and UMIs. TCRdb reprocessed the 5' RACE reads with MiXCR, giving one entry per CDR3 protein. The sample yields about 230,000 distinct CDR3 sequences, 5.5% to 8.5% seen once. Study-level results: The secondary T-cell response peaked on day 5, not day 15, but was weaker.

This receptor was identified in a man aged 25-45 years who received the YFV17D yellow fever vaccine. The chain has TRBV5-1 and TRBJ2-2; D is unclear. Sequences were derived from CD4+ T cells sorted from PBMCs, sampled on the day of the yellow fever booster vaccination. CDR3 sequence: CASSLDGATGELFF. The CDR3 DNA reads TGCGCCAGCAGCTTGGATGGAGCCACCGGGGAGCTGTTTTTT.